Below, one T cell receptor (beta chain) is given with its context. The entry originates in a study of blood T cell repertoires in COVID-19. Measured with immunoSEQ multiplex PCR; TCRdb has only the in-frame clones, and not every one. This table holds 300,000 to 350,000 clones, approximately 90% found once. The source material was peripheral blood. This clonotype was sampled from a woman younger than 45 with COVID-19, enrolled during active disease.

The CDR3 is CASSPLPDTYYGYTF. As DNA, the CDR3 is TGTGCCAGCAGTCCGCTCCCTGACACTTACTATGGCTACACCTTC. The chain couples TRBV6-2 or TRBV6-3 to TRBJ1-2; D is unresolved. The CDR3 covers 15 residues. Trimming cost V 5 bases and J 3 bases, with 16 bases left between them. From germline, CDR1 is MNHEY and CDR2 SVGEGT.